A selection of T cell receptor beta chains follows, all from one sample in a study of CD8 T cells in Susac syndrome. TCRdb itself ran the immunoSEQ multiplex PCR reads through MiXCR, one entry per CDR3 protein. The data show under 200,000 distinct CDR3 sequences, roughly 95% seen once. The sequenced material came from CD8+ T cells from PBMCs. All receptors derive from a human donor with multiple sclerosis. CDR3s include the opening cysteine and the closing phenylalanine or tryptophan. Each record gives: J gene, V gene, D gene, clone size, CDR3 DNA, CDR3 protein. A D gene is named only where the DNA matches it firmly. Size values are once, few and many counts, or a class for expanded clones, and some rows have none.

J: TRBJ2-1
V: TRBV12-3/TRBV12-4
D: NA
size: once
DNA: TGTGCCAGCAGTTCTGGGGCGAGCTCCTACAATGAGCAGTTCTTC
CDR3: CASSSGASSYNEQFF

J: TRBJ2-3
V: TRBV12-3/TRBV12-4
D: NA
size: NA
DNA: TGTGCCAGCAAAAGTCATGGAGATACGCAGTATTTT
CDR3: CASKSHGDTQYF

J: TRBJ2-7
V: TRBV5-1
D: NA
size: NA
DNA: TGCGCCAGCAGCTTGGGTCAGGGAACTGTCTACGAGCAGTACTTC
CDR3: CASSLGQGTVYEQYF

J: TRBJ2-4
V: TRBV29-1
D: NA
size: NA
DNA: TGCAGCGTTGAAGGAACGGGGAGTGAAAACATTCAGTACTTC
CDR3: CSVEGTGSENIQYF

J: TRBJ1-2
V: TRBV19
D: NA
size: NA
DNA: TGTGCCGCTACATCTTCGGGACACCTCTTTAACTATGGCTACACCTTC
CDR3: CAATSSGHLFNYGYTF

J: TRBJ2-1
V: TRBV12-3/TRBV12-4
D: NA
size: NA
DNA: TGTGCCAGCAATAGGGCTCGGAATGAGCAGTTCTTC
CDR3: CASNRARNEQFF

J: TRBJ2-7
V: TRBV20-1
D: NA
size: NA
DNA: TGCAGTGCTAGAGTGGGGACCCTCTCCTACGAGCAGTACTTC
CDR3: CSARVGTLSYEQYF

J: TRBJ2-7
V: TRBV13
D: NA
size: NA
DNA: TGTGCCAGCAGCCCCTACAGTGGGGACGAGCAGTACTTC
CDR3: CASSPYSGDEQYF

J: TRBJ2-5
V: TRBV7-9
D: TRBD2
size: NA
DNA: TGTGCCAGCAGCACATGGGCGGGAGTTGTTGAGACCCAGTACTTC
CDR3: CASSTWAGVVETQYF

J: TRBJ2-2
V: TRBV6-5
D: NA
size: NA
DNA: TGTGCCAGCAGTTACCAGGATCCCGGGGAGCTGTTTTTT
CDR3: CASSYQDPGELFF

J: TRBJ2-7
V: TRBV5-1
D: NA
size: NA
DNA: TGCGCCAGCAGCAACCGGGACACCTACGAGCAGTACTTC
CDR3: CASSNRDTYEQYF

J: TRBJ1-2
V: TRBV29-1
D: NA
size: NA
DNA: TGCAGCGTTGATCTGGACGGCCCTGAACACTATGGCTACACCTTC
CDR3: CSVDLDGPEHYGYTF

J: TRBJ1-2
V: TRBV20-1
D: NA
size: once
DNA: TGCAGTGCTAGAGATCTGGGGCCCCCCGCTAACTATGGCTACACCTTC
CDR3: CSARDLGPPANYGYTF

J: TRBJ2-5
V: TRBV7-8
D: NA
size: NA
DNA: TGTGCCAGCAGCTTAGACCAAGAGACCCAGTACTTC
CDR3: CASSLDQETQYF

J: TRBJ1-1
V: TRBV20-1
D: NA
size: NA
DNA: TGCAGTGCTAGCCCGACCTCTAGAACTGAAGCTTTCTTT
CDR3: CSASPTSRTEAFF

J: TRBJ1-2
V: TRBV29-1
D: TRBD1
size: NA
DNA: TGCAGCGTTGAAAGGGACAGCGTCTATGGCTACACCTTC
CDR3: CSVERDSVYGYTF

J: TRBJ1-5
V: TRBV20-1
D: TRBD1
size: NA
DNA: TGCAGTGCTAGTATATCTAGGGGACAGGAGGATCAGCCCCAGCATTTT
CDR3: CSASISRGQEDQPQHF

J: TRBJ2-5
V: TRBV11-2
D: NA
size: NA
DNA: TGTGCCAGCAGCAGTCCTGGGGGAGAGACCCAGTACTTC
CDR3: CASSSPGGETQYF

J: TRBJ2-1
V: TRBV9
D: NA
size: NA
DNA: TGTGCCAGCAGCGTGTCAGCGGAGCCCTACAATGAGCAGTTCTTC
CDR3: CASSVSAEPYNEQFF

J: TRBJ2-7
V: TRBV6-5
D: TRBD2
size: NA
DNA: TGTGCCGTCAGGGGCGGGGGGGCGCTCGAGCAGTACTTC
CDR3: CAVRGGGALEQYF

J: TRBJ2-7
V: TRBV20-1
D: NA
size: NA
DNA: TGCAGTGCTAGGCCCCTCGACCTCCACGAGCAGTACTTC
CDR3: CSARPLDLHEQYF

J: TRBJ1-4
V: TRBV5-1
D: NA
size: NA
DNA: TGCGCCAGCAGCGGGAGAGACTCAACAACTAATGAAAAACTGTTTTTT
CDR3: CASSGRDSTTNEKLFF

J: TRBJ2-5
V: TRBV12-3/TRBV12-4
D: NA
size: NA
DNA: TGTGCCAGTACCCTAATGCTAGCTGGGACCCAGTACTTC
CDR3: CASTLMLAGTQYF

J: TRBJ2-5
V: TRBV5-1
D: NA
size: NA
DNA: TGCGCCAGCAGCTTGAGCGTGTTCCACGGGACCCAGTACTTC
CDR3: CASSLSVFHGTQYF

J: TRBJ2-1
V: TRBV20-1
D: NA
size: once
DNA: TGCAGTGCCGAGAGTTACAATGAGCAGTTCTTC
CDR3: CSAESYNEQFF

J: TRBJ2-1
V: TRBV13
D: NA
size: NA
DNA: TGTGCCAGCAGCCCGAATACAGGGACTTCCTACAATGAGCAGTTCTTC
CDR3: CASSPNTGTSYNEQFF

J: TRBJ1-1
V: TRBV7-8
D: TRBD1
size: NA
DNA: TGTGCCAGCAGCTTGTACCGGACAGGCGCCACTGAAGCTTTCTTT
CDR3: CASSLYRTGATEAFF

J: TRBJ1-2
V: TRBV9
D: TRBD1
size: once
DNA: TGTGCCAGCAGCCCAAGGACAGGGCTGGGCTACACCTTC
CDR3: CASSPRTGLGYTF

J: TRBJ2-7
V: TRBV14
D: NA
size: once
DNA: TGTGCCAGCAGCCAAACCGGGTGGGAGCGGTACGAGCAGTACTTC
CDR3: CASSQTGWERYEQYF

J: TRBJ2-1
V: TRBV30
D: NA
size: once
DNA: TGTGCCTGGAGTGGCGGGGTCTCCTACAATGAGCAGTTCTTC
CDR3: CAWSGGVSYNEQFF

J: TRBJ2-6
V: TRBV9
D: NA
size: NA
DNA: TGTGCCAGCAGCGCCAGGGTAGCTGGGGCCAACGTCCTGACTTTC
CDR3: CASSARVAGANVLTF

J: TRBJ2-5
V: TRBV20-1
D: NA
size: once
DNA: TGCAGTGCTAGCGGGGAGACGTCTCTTAGTCAAGAGACCCAGTACTTC
CDR3: CSASGETSLSQETQYF

J: TRBJ2-7
V: TRBV15
D: TRBD2
size: once
DNA: TGTGCCACCGGGCTAGCGGGAGATGGTAGCGAGCAGTACTTC
CDR3: CATGLAGDGSEQYF

J: TRBJ1-2
V: TRBV20-1
D: NA
size: NA
DNA: TGCAGTGCTAGGGTTGGGGGGCGCTACACCTTC
CDR3: CSARVGGRYTF

J: TRBJ2-2
V: TRBV29-1
D: TRBD2
size: NA
DNA: TGCAGCGTTGTGGGGGGACTAAACACCGGGGAGCTGTTTTTT
CDR3: CSVVGGLNTGELFF

J: TRBJ2-1
V: TRBV12-3/TRBV12-4
D: NA
size: NA
DNA: TGTGCCAGCAGTTTAGACAACAATGAGCAGTTCTTC
CDR3: CASSLDNNEQFF